This T cell receptor beta chain was retrieved from a study of cytomegalovirus exposure and HLA in healthy donors. With 60 Vbeta and 13 Jbeta primers, the PCR was carried out. Using immunoSEQ multiplex PCR, the repertoire was profiled, and TCRdb retains in-frame clones only, with some absent. The top ten hold 2% to 2.5% of the sample, which has 100,000 to 140,000 clones, about 84% seen once. The CDR3 covers 16 residues. CDR1 is SQVTM and CDR2 is ANQGSEA in the germline V gene. V was shortened by 3 bases and J by 5 bases, with 21 bases between the two germline ends. Sequencing used PBMCs. The clonotype comes from a man aged 25 to 45 in good health and CMV-seronegative. This chain uses TRBV29-1 with TRBJ2-3, with a tentative D call TRBD2 (6 bases). Here the CDR3 reads CSVEGGKQPTGDTQYF. The CDR3 DNA is TGCAGCGTTGAGGGAGGAAAACAGCCCACTGGAGATACGCAGTATTTT.